These 11 T cell receptor beta chains were all obtained from the same sample, sequenced in a study of cytomegalovirus exposure and HLA in healthy donors. Researchers ran the PCR with 60 Vbeta and 13 Jbeta primers. Clones were read by immunoSEQ multiplex PCR, and TCRdb kept only the in-frame ones, dropping some. The data show around 110,000 clones, about four fifths seen once. Sequencing was carried out using PBMCs. The receptor set was obtained from a woman under 40 in good health and CMV-seronegative.

The chain combines TRBV12-1 with TRBJ2-2; TRBD2 is the table's D call, not checked against the DNA. TRBV12-1 constitutes a pseudogene. The CDR3 totals 15 residues. In nucleotides, the CDR3 is TGTGCCAGCAGCTTTGGGGGGGGCCACACCGGGGAGCTGTTTTTT. It encodes CASSFGGGHTGELFF.

The chain links TRBV7-9 to TRBJ2-3, with 8 bases lining up with TRBD1. The V and J ends lost 2 bases and 5 bases, in that order; junction bases with no gene match: 9. Per germline, CDR1 SEHNR and CDR2 FQNEAQ (reference sequence). This CDR3 contains 16 residues. For the CDR3, the DNA is TGTGCCAGCAGCTTACAGCGGCAGGGGGCCCAAGATACGCAGTATTTT. Translated: CASSLQRQGAQDTQYF.

The chain couples TRBV6-1 to TRBJ2-5; 11 nucleotides line up with TRBD2. The length of the CDR3 is 17 residues. J gave up 1 base and V 4 bases, and 8 bases lay outside the gene matches. The germline gives CDR1 MNHNS, CDR2 SASEGT. In DNA, the CDR3 is TGTGCCAGCAGTGCCTCCGGGACTAGCGGAGCCCAAGAGACCCAGTACTTC. It yields the protein CASSASGTSGAQETQYF.

J is TRBJ2-2 and V is TRBV7-9; maybe TRBD1 (6 bases). CDR1 and CDR2 (germline): SEHNR, FQNEAQ (reference sequence). V was shortened by 8 bases and J by 0 bases, with 10 bases between the two germline ends. This CDR3 has 14 amino acids. The CDR3 DNA follows: TGTGCCAGCTGGACAGTTTCGAACACCGGGGAGCTGTTTTTT. Encoded protein: CASWTVSNTGELFF. Full variable domain (remainder filled in from reference TRBV7-9 and TRBJ2-2): DTGVSQNPRHKITKRGQNVTFRCDPISEHNRLYWYRQTLGQGPEFLTYFQNEAQLEKSRLLSDRFSAERPKGSFSTLEIQRTEQGDSAMYLCASWTVSNTGELFFGEGSRLTVL.

Points on this clone: Other DNA sequences of this sample code for an identical CDR3. This sequence joins TRBV14 and TRBJ2-1, with D perhaps matching TRBD2 (6 bases). CDR1 is SGHDN, CDR2 FVKESK, per germline. CDR3 length equals 16 residues. Trimming shortened V by 1 base and J by 0 bases, and 10 bases separated the two germline ends. The CDR3 DNA follows: TGTGCCAGCAGCCAAGTGGGAGGAAGCTCCTACAATGAGCAGTTCTTC. Translation: CASSQVGGSSYNEQFF. The entire variable domain, with the rest obtained from reference TRBV14 and TRBJ2-1, is as follows: EAGVTQFPSHSVIEKGQTVTLRCDPISGHDNLYWYRRVMGKEIKFLLHFVKESKQDESGMPNNRFLAERTGGTYSTLKVQPAELEDSGVYFCASSQVGGSSYNEQFFGPGTRLTVL.

The chain couples TRBV27 to TRBJ2-6; 8 positions match TRBD1. The junction had 14 bases not matched to a gene; V was cut back by 5 bases and J by 2 bases. Germline V gives CDR1 MNHEY, CDR2 SMNVEV (reference sequence). The CDR3 totals 19 residues. Here the CDR3 DNA reads TGTGCCAGCAGTCCTCTCTCAGGGGGCTTTCTTCCTGGGGCCAACGTCCTGACTTTC. This gives the protein CASSPLSGGFLPGANVLTF.

This chain joins TRBV28 and TRBJ1-4, with D possibly being TRBD1 (6 bases). The V and J ends lost 4 bases and 6 bases respectively, with 18 bases between them. The CDR3 has 16 residues. Germline V gene sequence: CDR1 MDHEN, CDR2 SYDVKM. In DNA form, the CDR3 reads TGTGCCAGCAGTTCCTCACGCAGGGGTGGGGATGAAAAACTGTTTTTT. Amino acids: CASSSSRRGGDEKLFF.

The genes are TRBV10-3 and TRBJ2-1; 7 positions agree with TRBD2. The CDR3 totals 16 residues. Germline V gene sequence: CDR1 ENHRY, CDR2 SYGVKD. Trimming removed 4 bases from V and 0 bases from J; junction bases left unmatched: 6. CDR3 coding DNA: TGTGCCATCAGTGGTCCGGGACTAAACTCCTACAATGAGCAGTTCTTC. Residues: CAISGPGLNSYNEQFF.

This sequence joins TRBV15 and TRBJ1-4; a weak D match, TRBD1 (6 bases). The germline V and J ends were trimmed by 5 bases and 7 bases, with 17 bases remaining between them. The length of the CDR3 is 15 residues. CDR1 is LNHNV and CDR2 is YYDKDF in the germline V gene (reference sequence). The CDR3 protein is CATSARQVEGEKLFF. The CDR3 coding sequence is TGTGCCACCAGCGCCCGACAGGTGGAAGGTGAAAAACTGTTTTTT.

The genes are TRBV4-1 and TRBJ2-3; D is possibly TRBD2 (6 bases). This CDR3 is built from 14 residues. Germline CDR1 and CDR2: MGHRA and YSYEKL. Trimming stripped 2 bases from V and 1 base from J, with 7 bases between. The CDR3 protein is CASSQIAGTDTQYF. CDR3 bases: TGCGCCAGCAGCCAAATAGCGGGCACAGATACGCAGTATTTT.

The rearrangement joins TRBV11-2 to TRBJ2-7; 7 bases agree with TRBD1. V gave up 5 bases and J gave up 4 bases; unmatched junction bases: 2. The CDR3 runs 12 residues. From germline, CDR1 is SGHAT and CDR2 FQNNGV. In nucleotides, the CDR3 is TGTGCCAGCAGCACAGGGGCGTACGAGCAGTACTTC. Amino acid sequence: CASSTGAYEQYF. Looking up the rest from reference TRBV11-2 and TRBJ2-7 gives the full variable domain: EAGVAQSPRYKIIEKRQSVAFWCNPISGHATLYWYQQILGQGPKLLIQFQNNGVVDDSQLPKDRFSAERLKGVDSTLKIQPAKLEDSAVYLCASSTGAYEQYFGPGTRLTVT.